These 32 T cell receptor beta chains were sequenced from one sample in a study of blood T cell repertoires in COVID-19. Here immunoSEQ multiplex PCR was the method, and the copy in TCRdb shows in-frame clones only, minus some. In the table there are around 180,000 clones, more than 80% of which are singletons. The sample comprised peripheral blood. These receptors originate from a woman aged 80 or older with COVID-19, enrolled during active disease.

The count of this clone is one. The V gene is TRBV5-4, the J gene TRBJ2-2; D not resolved. This CDR3 is built from 14 residues. Germline V CDR1 and CDR2: SGHNT, YYREEE (reference sequence). Trimming took off 2 bases at V and 3 bases at J, with 8 bases between the two ends. CDR3 DNA sequence: TGTGCCAGCAGCTTCTACCTCGACACCGGGGAGCTGTTTTTT. Encoded protein: CASSFYLDTGELFF.

This clone has only a few counts. The chain is built from TRBV7-8 and TRBJ1-2, with 9 bases identical to TRBD1. The V gene end was trimmed by 5 bases and the J gene end by 7 bases; junction bases not matched to a gene: 8. The CDR3 length is 14 residues. Germline CDR1 and CDR2: SGHVS and FQNEAQ. The CDR3 sequence: CASSLRDRAAGYTF. CDR3 nucleotide sequence: TGTGCCAGCAGCCTCCGGGACAGGGCGGCTGGCTACACCTTC.

The V gene is TRBV24-1, the J gene TRBJ2-2; TRBD2 is a possible D gene (5 bases). The CDR3 extends over 12 amino acids. Germline-derived CDR1 and CDR2 are KGHDR and SFDVKD. Deletions cut 4 bases from V and 9 bases from J, with 8 bases between. This CDR3 is CATSDPGRELFF. In DNA form, the CDR3 reads TGTGCCACCAGTGACCCCGGGAGGGAGCTGTTTTTT.

This chain uses TRBV2 with TRBJ1-5; TRBD1 matches at 11 bases. The CDR3 has 16 amino acids. In germline, CDR1 is SNHLY, CDR2 FYNNEI. V was pared by 6 bases and J by 2 bases, with 6 bases of the junction left unmatched. As DNA, the CDR3 is TGTGCCAGCAGGTCCGGGACAGGGGGTCGCAATCAGCCCCAGCATTTT. Translation: CASRSGTGGRNQPQHF.

The chain joins TRBV5-4 to TRBJ2-1; possible D gene TRBD2, 6 bases. Germline loops: CDR1 SGHNT, CDR2 YYREEE (reference sequence). Between the trimmed V and J ends, which lost 4 bases and 4 bases, there was a span of 15 bases. This CDR3 contains 15 residues. In nucleotides, the CDR3 is TGTGCCAGCAGCCCGGAGCGAGGGAGGTACAATGAGCAGTTCTTC. Translated: CASSPERGRYNEQFF.

The V gene is TRBV4-2, the J gene TRBJ2-7; 7 bases are shared with TRBD2. J was trimmed by 0 bases and V by 0 bases; bases with no gene match: 8. The CDR3 extends over 17 amino acids. Germline V gives CDR1 LGHNA, CDR2 YNFKEQ. The DNA for the CDR3 is TGTGCCAGCAGCCAAGAAGCGACTAGCTTAAGCTCCTACGAGCAGTACTTC. This gives the protein CASSQEATSLSSYEQYF.

This rearrangement joins TRBV5-6 to TRBJ2-5; the match to TRBD2 covers 7 bases. Per the germline V gene, CDR1 is SGHDT and CDR2 is YYEEEE. The CDR3 totals 15 residues. V shed 0 bases, J shed 4 bases, and the junction held 6 bases outside the gene matches. CDR3 sequence: CASSLVGREGETQYF. The DNA for the CDR3 is TGTGCCAGCAGCTTGGTGGGCAGGGAGGGAGAGACCCAGTACTTC.

The chain carries TRBV11-3 and TRBJ2-1; D unclear. Germline V gives CDR1 SGHNT, CDR2 YENEEA. CDR3 size: 13 residues. The ends were cut back, 1 base at V and 5 bases at J, with 6 bases in the middle. CDR3 DNA sequence: TGTGCCAGCAGCTTAGGTCCAAACAATGAGCAGTTCTTC. It is translated as CASSLGPNNEQFF.

The chain joins TRBV6-2 or TRBV6-3 to TRBJ1-1; 7 positions match TRBD1. The length of the CDR3 is 14 residues. The J segment lost 4 bases and the V segment lost 2 bases, leaving 4 bases of the junction unmatched. Germline V CDR1 and CDR2: MNHEY, SVGEGT. The CDR3 bases are TGTGCCAGCAGTTACACCCCAGGGGGCACTGAAGCTTTCTTT. Translating it yields CASSYTPGGTEAFF.

This clone was detected only once. This sequence joins TRBV7-9 and TRBJ1-2; a possible D gene is TRBD1 (5 bases). Trimming removed 1 base at V and 0 bases at J, with 9 bases between. There are 15 residues in the CDR3. Germline V lookup: CDR1 SEHNR, CDR2 FQNEAQ (reference sequence). The CDR3 reads CASSLVGEANYGYTF. As DNA, the CDR3 is TGTGCCAGCAGCTTAGTAGGGGAGGCTAACTATGGCTACACCTTC.

The genes are TRBV2 and TRBJ2-1, with D possibly being TRBD2 (6 bases). The germline gives CDR1 SNHLY, CDR2 FYNNEI. This CDR3 region has 15 residues. V was pared by 1 base and J by 4 bases, with 11 bases between. DNA of the CDR3: TGTGCCAGCAGTGAAGGGACTAACCCATACAATGAGCAGTTCTTC. As protein: CASSEGTNPYNEQFF.

The V and J genes are TRBV4-3 and TRBJ1-1, with a tentative D call TRBD1 (5 bases). V was trimmed by 2 bases and J by 11 bases, leaving 15 bases between them. This CDR3 region has 13 residues. Germline loops: CDR1 LGHNA, CDR2 YSLEER. The CDR3 protein is CASSQRRDEPAFF. The CDR3 nucleotides are TGCGCCAGCAGCCAACGGAGGGACGAGCCGGCTTTCTTT.

The CDR3 is CASSPLLAGVGEQFF. The CDR3 DNA sequence: TGTGCCAGCAGCCCCCTCCTAGCGGGGGTGGGTGAGCAGTTCTTC. This chain uses TRBV7-3 with TRBJ2-1; 10 bases line up with TRBD2. This CDR3 is built from 15 residues. Per the germline V gene, CDR1 is SGHTA and CDR2 is FQGTGA. V lost 5 bases, J lost 9 bases, and 10 bases stayed unmatched.

The chain couples TRBV27 to TRBJ1-3; TRBD1 matches at 7 bases. CDR3 length equals 13 residues. Germline CDR1 reads MNHEY; CDR2 reads SMNVEV (reference sequence). V lost 4 bases and J lost 4; bases outside the gene matches: 1. As DNA, the CDR3 is TGTGCCAGCAGTTCGGACAGGGGAAACACCATATATTTT. This codes for CASSSDRGNTIYF.

The rearrangement links TRBV24-1 to TRBJ2-7; D not certain. V dropped 0 bases and J dropped 3 bases, with 5 bases sitting between them. Germline CDR1 KGHDR, CDR2 SFDVKD. This CDR3 spans 13 amino acids. As DNA, the CDR3 is TGTGCCACCAGTGATTTGACATACTACGAGCAGTACTTC. Amino acid sequence: CATSDLTYYEQYF.

Points on this clone: This may stem from a read error, because a much larger clone lies one nucleotide away. The V call is TRBV5-4, the J call TRBJ2-3; D ambiguous. V lost 2 bases, J lost 0 bases, and 4 bases lay in between. Germline CDR1 is SGHNT and CDR2 is YYREEE (reference sequence). This CDR3 spans 13 amino acids. The CDR3 DNA is TGTGCCAGCAGCTTCCAGAGCACAGATACGCAGTATTTT. It is translated as CASSFQSTDTQYF.

V usage is TRBV6-6 and J usage is TRBJ1-6; tentative D call: TRBD1 (5 bases). CDR1 and CDR2 (germline): MNHNY, SVGAGI (reference sequence). Trimming left V 8 bases short and J 8 bases short, with 13 bases between. The CDR3 spans 13 residues. The CDR3 sequence: CASAPLRDSPLHF. In DNA, the CDR3 is TGTGCCAGCGCTCCCCTCAGGGATTCACCCCTCCACTTT.

This clone has just a few counts. The chain recombines TRBV11-2 with TRBJ2-3, with D possibly matching TRBD2 (6 bases). The ends were cut back, 0 bases at V and 6 bases at J, with 10 bases in the middle. Germline V gives CDR1 SGHAT, CDR2 FQNNGV. The CDR3 sequence is 14 residues long. The CDR3 here is CASSLELASDTQYF. The CDR3 DNA reads as TGTGCCAGCAGCTTAGAACTAGCTTCCGATACGCAGTATTTT.

The chain is built from TRBV7-2 and TRBJ1-2; the D gene is possibly TRBD1 (5 bases). This CDR3 contains 12 residues. Trimming left V 8 bases short and J 7 bases short, with 14 bases between. In germline, CDR1 is SGHTA, CDR2 FQGNSA. CDR3: CASEDWGLGYTF. CDR3 bases: TGTGCCAGCGAAGACTGGGGACTTGGCTACACCTTC.

The rearrangement links TRBV19 to TRBJ2-2, with 8 bases identical to TRBD1. The V segment lost 1 base and the J segment 3 bases; nucleotides outside the gene matches: 10. Germline CDR1 reads LNHDA; CDR2 reads SQIVND (reference sequence). CDR3 length: 18 residues. As DNA, the CDR3 is TGTGCCAGTAGTATAGGAGGGACAGGAGCCGTCTACACCGGGGAGCTGTTTTTT. Translating gives CASSIGGTGAVYTGELFF.

The chain recombines TRBV5-6 with TRBJ1-2; 9 nucleotides align to TRBD1. The CDR3 has 16 residues. CDR1 and CDR2 (germline): SGHDT, YYEEEE. J was trimmed by 1 base and V by 3 bases; bases with no gene match: 7. The chain's CDR3 is CASSSGTGSVNYGYTF. The DNA of the CDR3 is TGTGCCAGCAGCTCCGGGACAGGGAGCGTTAACTATGGCTACACCTTC.

The V and J genes are TRBV9 and TRBJ1-1; 9 nucleotides align to TRBD1. This CDR3 spans 15 amino acids. Unmatched junction bases numbered 7, after V lost 3 bases and J lost 4 bases. The germline V gene has CDR1 SGDLS and CDR2 YYNGEE. CDR3 DNA: TGTGCCAGCAGCGCCACAGGGGGCGGAGGCACTGAAGCTTTCTTT. It specifies CASSATGGGGTEAFF.

V usage is TRBV27 and J usage is TRBJ2-3; 10 positions match TRBD2. This CDR3 contains 16 residues. Germline V lookup: CDR1 MNHEY, CDR2 SMNVEV (reference sequence). V was clipped by 5 bases and J by 1 base; unmatched bases: 6. This chain's CDR3 is CASSPPSGSGTDTQYF. DNA for the CDR3: TGTGCCAGCAGTCCGCCTAGCGGGAGCGGCACAGATACGCAGTATTTT.

The chain employs TRBV2 and TRBJ2-6; 7 bases are shared with TRBD2. CDR3 size: 19 residues. Germline-derived CDR1 and CDR2 are SNHLY and FYNNEI. V lost 4 bases and J lost 0; bases outside the gene matches: 12. The CDR3 sequence: CASSGPLVAGNSGANVLTF. The DNA of the CDR3 is TGTGCCAGCAGTGGGCCTTTAGTAGCGGGCAACTCTGGGGCCAACGTCCTGACTTTC.

The chain combines TRBV28 with TRBJ1-2, with a weak D call TRBD1 (6 bases). CDR1 and CDR2 (germline): MDHEN, SYDVKM. The V and J ends lost 3 bases and 6 bases respectively, with 11 bases between them. The CDR3 spans 13 residues. The CDR3 DNA sequence: TGTGCCAGCAGTTTCCTCTGGACAGATGGCTACACCTTC. Protein: CASSFLWTDGYTF.

CDR3 protein: CASSKVLAGSTDTQYF. Written as DNA, the CDR3 is TGTGCCAGCAGCAAGGTCCTAGCGGGGTCCACAGATACGCAGTATTTT. The V gene is TRBV7-9, the J gene TRBJ2-3; 9 bases are shared with TRBD2. In germline, CDR1 is SEHNR, CDR2 FQNEAQ (reference sequence). The CDR3 spans 16 residues. The V gene end was trimmed by 5 bases and the J gene end by 2 bases; junction bases not matched to a gene: 8.

The V and J genes are TRBV15 and TRBJ2-3; TRBD2 aligns across 13 bases. V dropped 1 base and J dropped 4; count of bases not matched to a gene: 5. The CDR3 runs 17 residues. Germline V CDR1 and CDR2: LNHNV, YYDKDF (reference sequence). CDR3 nucleotide sequence: TGTGCCACCAGCAGAGCATTACTAGCGGGAGGGCCAGATACGCAGTATTTT. Translating it yields CATSRALLAGGPDTQYF.

This chain links TRBV5-1 with TRBJ2-7, with 15 bases matching TRBD2. After removal of 9 bases from V and 1 base from J, the junction contained 17 bases not matched to a gene. The germline V gene has CDR1 SGHRS and CDR2 YFSETQ. The CDR3 sequence is 19 residues long. In DNA, the CDR3 is TGCGCCATCCCGCCCGGGACTAGCGGGAGGATATCCCCATCCTACGAGCAGTACTTC. Translating it yields CAIPPGTSGRISPSYEQYF. Full variable domain (remainder filled in from reference TRBV5-1 and TRBJ2-7): KAGVTQTPRYLIKTRGQQVTLSCSPISGHRSVSWYQQTPGQGLQFLFEYFSETQRNKGNFPGRFSGRQFSNSRSEMNVSTLELGDSALYLCAIPPGTSGRISPSYEQYFGPGTRLTVT.

The V and J genes are TRBV3-1 (or the pseudogene TRBV3-2) and TRBJ2-3, with TRBD1 as a possible D gene (5 bases). This CDR3 contains 16 residues. The V gene lost 4 bases and the J gene lost 0 bases, with 14 bases spanning the gap. Germline-derived CDR1 and CDR2 are LGHDT and YNNKEL (reference sequence). CDR3 nucleotide sequence: TGTGCCAGCAGCCTGCCTGGGGCCCAAAGCACAGATACGCAGTATTTT. Its translation is CASSLPGAQSTDTQYF.

V and J are TRBV25-1 and TRBJ1-5, with 7 bases matching TRBD1. Germline V gene data show CDR1 as MGHDK and CDR2 as SYGVNS. The CDR3 consists of 16 residues. Trimming removed 4 bases from V and 1 base from J; junction bases left unmatched: 7. DNA of the CDR3: TGTGCCAGCAGTGCATCAGGGGGGATAAGCAATCAGCCCCAGCATTTT. This encodes CASSASGGISNQPQHF.

CDR3 sequence reads: CASSGRSSGTNTGELFF. CDR3 nucleotides: TGCGCCAGCAGCGGTCGGTCTAGCGGAACGAACACCGGGGAGCTGTTTTTT. This chain links TRBV5-1 with TRBJ2-2; 7 bases are a match to TRBD2. Looked up from germline, CDR1 is SGHRS and CDR2 is YFSETQ. The CDR3 runs 17 residues. The V and J ends lost 4 bases and 0 bases, in that order; junction bases with no gene match: 9.

This chain connects TRBV18 to TRBJ2-5; 9 bases map to TRBD2. Trimming cost V 6 bases and J 5 bases; bases outside gene matches: 10. This CDR3 spans 15 amino acids. CDR1 KGHSH and CDR2 LQKENI come from the germline V gene. The CDR3 reads CASSLIIGLAETQYF. The CDR3 DNA is TGTGCCAGCTCGCTTATTATAGGACTAGCGGAGACCCAGTACTTC.